This is a list of T cell receptor beta chains from one sample in a study of PD-L1 blockade in urothelial cancer. Produced via immunoSEQ multiplex PCR; TCRdb's table is partial and in-frame only. The repertoire includes 95,000 to 100,000 clones, roughly 84% of them detected once, and approximately 2% sits in the top ten. Material: PBMCs, obtained around atezolizumab (anti-PD-L1) treatment. The receptors come from a man aged 60-69 years with urothelial cancer. The CDR3 runs from the conserved cysteine through the conserved F or W. The D gene is left open where the match is weak. Size is stated for part of the rows, as once, few or many counts, or as a class when the clone is expanded.

J gene | V gene | clone size | D gene | CDR3 DNA | CDR3 protein
TRBJ1-5 | TRBV10-3 | few | . | TGTGCCACCGGGGTTGAGGGCTGGCAGCCCCAGCATTTT | CATGVEGWQPQHF
TRBJ2-7 | TRBV19 | medium-sized | . | TGTGCCAGTACGGATGGGGGGGAGCAGTACTTC | CASTDGGEQYF
TRBJ1-2 | TRBV2 | . | TRBD1 | TGTGCCAGCAGACGGGGACAGTTTAACTATGGCTACACCTTC | CASRRGQFNYGYTF
TRBJ1-1 | TRBV2 | . | . | TGTGCCAGCAGTGAACGCACCGGTCTAAATGAAGCTTTCTTT | CASSERTGLNEAFF
TRBJ1-1 | TRBV4-3 | . | . | TGCGCCAGCAGCCAAGCGGCAGGGGACCTTGAAGCTTTCTTT | CASSQAAGDLEAFF
TRBJ2-7 | TRBV2 | once | . | TGTGCCAGCAGCTATGACAGATCCTACGAGCAGTACTTC | CASSYDRSYEQYF
TRBJ1-2 | TRBV19 | . | TRBD1 | TGTGCCAGTAGTGCGGCCGGGACAGGGTCCTATGGCTACACCTTC | CASSAAGTGSYGYTF
TRBJ2-5 | TRBV19 | . | TRBD2 | TGTGCCAGTAGACCTACTAGCGGGCCTTGGGAGACCCAGTACTTC | CASRPTSGPWETQYF
TRBJ2-5 | TRBV18 | . | . | TGTGCCAGCTCACCACCCACAGGACGGCAAGAGACCCAGTACTTC | CASSPPTGRQETQYF
TRBJ2-7 | TRBV11-1 | . | . | TGTGCCAGCAGCCTCGGGCGGGGCCGATTCTCCTACGAGCAGTACTTC | CASSLGRGRFSYEQYF
TRBJ2-3 | TRBV5-4 | . | . | TGTGCCAGCAGCCCCCAGGCGACCGATACGCAGTATTTT | CASSPQATDTQYF
TRBJ2-5 | TRBV11-3 | . | TRBD2 | TGTGCCAGCAGAGCGGGAGGAGACCAAGAGACCCAGTACTTC | CASRAGGDQETQYF
TRBJ2-7 | TRBV29-1 | . | TRBD1 | TGCAGCGTTGATGGACAGGGGGGAGACGAGCAGTACTTC | CSVDGQGGDEQYF
TRBJ2-1 | TRBV9 | . | TRBD2 | TGTGCCAGCAGCGACCGGACTAGCGGAGGAGTAAATGAGCAGTTCTTC | CASSDRTSGGVNEQFF
TRBJ2-6 | TRBV29-1 | . | . | TGCAGCGTTGTCGTCAGGGGGGCCTCTGGGGCCAACGTCCTGACTTTC | CSVVVRGASGANVLTF
TRBJ2-7 | TRBV18 | . | TRBD1 | TGTGCCAGCTCACCGGGACAGGGAAACTACGAGCAGTACTTC | CASSPGQGNYEQYF
TRBJ2-7 | TRBV5-5 | . | TRBD1 | TGTGCCAGCAGCTCCGGGACAGGGGTGCTGGGGCAGTACTTC | CASSSGTGVLGQYF
TRBJ2-7 | TRBV7-9 | . | TRBD2 | TGTGCCAGCAGCTTCGGGGGGGAGAAGCAGTACTTC | CASSFGGEKQYF
TRBJ1-2 | TRBV2 | . | TRBD1 | TGTGCCAGCAGCTTACAGGGGAGCAACTATGGCTACACCTTC | CASSLQGSNYGYTF
TRBJ2-2 | TRBV7-9 | once | TRBD2 | TGTGCCAGCAGCTTAAACGGGGGGGCCGGGGAGCTGTTTTTT | CASSLNGGAGELFF
TRBJ2-7 | TRBV11-2 | . | TRBD1 | TGTGCCAGCAGCTTACAGGGGGCGGGCGAGCAGTACTTC | CASSLQGAGEQYF
TRBJ1-4 | TRBV15 | . | TRBD1 | TGTGCCACCAGCAGAGCGACAGGGGATGGGGAAAAACTGTTTTTT | CATSRATGDGEKLFF